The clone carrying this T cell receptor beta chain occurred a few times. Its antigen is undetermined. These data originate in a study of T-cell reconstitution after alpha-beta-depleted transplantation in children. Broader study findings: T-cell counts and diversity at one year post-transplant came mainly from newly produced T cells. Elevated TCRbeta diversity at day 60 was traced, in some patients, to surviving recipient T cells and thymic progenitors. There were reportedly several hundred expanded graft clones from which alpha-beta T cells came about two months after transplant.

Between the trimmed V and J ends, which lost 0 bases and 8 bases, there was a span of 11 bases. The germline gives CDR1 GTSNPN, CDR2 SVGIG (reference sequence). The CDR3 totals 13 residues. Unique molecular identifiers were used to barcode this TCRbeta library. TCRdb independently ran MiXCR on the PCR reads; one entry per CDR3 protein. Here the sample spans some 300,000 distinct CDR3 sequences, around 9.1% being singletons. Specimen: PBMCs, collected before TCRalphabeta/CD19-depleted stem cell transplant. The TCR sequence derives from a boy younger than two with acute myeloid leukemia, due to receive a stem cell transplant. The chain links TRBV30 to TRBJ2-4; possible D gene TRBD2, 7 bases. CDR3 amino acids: CAWSVTGRDIQYF. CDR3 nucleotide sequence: TGTGCCTGGAGTGTAACAGGGAGGGACATTCAGTACTTC.